The subject of this entry is one T cell receptor beta chain. The antigen is undetermined. Likely a read error: the CDR3 ends without its conserved phenylalanine or tryptophan. A single record per CDR3 protein comes from TCRdb applying MiXCR to the reads. The repertoire holds some 300,000 distinct CDR3 sequences, with roughly 15% as singletons. The data were obtained in a study of T cell repertoires in cytomegalovirus infection. Study results and caveats: Ex vivo, HLA-C-restricted CMV-specific TCR beta clonotypes prevailed over the rest of the response.

The source of this sequence is a human donor in good health (CMV status not recorded). Some clones in this sample may be carry-over from other donors' samples. Sample: PBMCs.

The CDR3, as DNA: TGCAGTGCTAGTCGCCCGGCTAGCGGGAGCATAGGGACCCAGTACTCC. This translates into CSASRPASGSIGTQYS. The V gene is TRBV20-1, the J gene TRBJ2-5; TRBD2 agrees at 10 bases. Trimming took 3 bases from V and 7 from J; bases not matched to a gene: 14. CDR1 and CDR2 from the germline V gene are DFQATT and SNEGSKA (reference sequence). This CDR3 contains 16 residues.